This is a list of T cell receptor beta chains from one sample in a study of patients and donors after allogeneic stem cell transplantation. TCRdb fed the RT-PCR reads into MiXCR, producing one record per CDR3 protein. Here the sample spans roughly 940,000 distinct CDR3 sequences, about a sixth being singletons. Material for sequencing was blood, either unsorted or a sorted T cell fraction (not recorded which). All receptors derive from a human donor who was either an allogeneic HSCT recipient or a stem cell or donor lymphocyte infusion donor (not recorded which). It is not recorded whose cells these are; they may come from a transplant donor. Both conserved end residues are part of each CDR3. D genes are given only for firm matches.

j_gene,d_gene,v_gene,CDR3aa
TRBJ1-3,.,TRBV14,CASSQDSARGSAEDF
TRBJ2-7,TRBD1,TRBV20-1,CSAQLGQGDEQYF
TRBJ2-5,.,TRBV7-2,CASSLGVGGETQYF
TRBJ2-7,.,TRBV5-5,CASSLPYAVIEFSYEQYF
TRBJ1-2,.,TRBV15,CATSRAEPIGIAGYTF
TRBJ2-7,TRBD1,TRBV12-3/TRBV12-4,CASSFQGVSYEQYF
TRBJ1-1,.,TRBV3-1,CASSQHRVQRTEAFF
TRBJ2-7,TRBD2,TRBV29-1,CSAGLAGVYEQYF
TRBJ1-6,.,TRBV5-1,CASSFGRSYNSPLHF
TRBJ2-3,TRBD2,TRBV29-1,CSVDGRAADTQYF
TRBJ2-7,.,TRBV12-3/TRBV12-4,CASSLLDYPYEQYF
TRBJ2-5,TRBD2,TRBV20-1,CSAPPGLAVETQYF
TRBJ2-1,.,TRBV29-1,CSVDGGVNNEQFF
TRBJ2-3,TRBD2,TRBV20-1,CSARAGTSGITDTQYF
TRBJ2-2,.,TRBV7-7,CASEAGNTGELFF
TRBJ2-1,TRBD1,TRBV20-1,CSATAGQGLYNEQFF
TRBJ2-1,TRBD1,TRBV7-9,CASSPITGTGIDNEQFF
TRBJ2-2,TRBD2,TRBV29-1,CSVVGTSYNTGELFF
TRBJ2-6,TRBD1,TRBV12-3/TRBV12-4,CASSPERGQVPGANVLTF
TRBJ2-1,.,TRBV5-4,CASSSSSRSYNEQFF
TRBJ2-1,.,TRBV5-1,CASSLERSHNEQFF
TRBJ1-1,.,TRBV5-1,CASREWGADTEAFF